These 9 T cell receptor beta chains originate from one sample sequenced in a study of shared clonotypes between healthy human individuals. Libraries were prepared by immunoSEQ multiplex PCR; TCRdb keeps only in-frame clonotypes and omits some of them. The repertoire has about 680,000 clones, over 65% of them found once; the top ten carry approximately 1.7%. Material for sequencing was memory CD4+ T cells sorted from blood. The subset was: CD45RA-negative fraction. The receptor set was obtained from a woman in her thirties in good health.

The sample holds one count of this clone. The rearrangement links TRBV25-1 to TRBJ1-1; unclear D gene. CDR3 length: 15 residues. In germline, CDR1 is MGHDK, CDR2 SYGVNS. Trimming cost V 1 base and J 7 bases, with 16 bases left between them. CDR3 protein: CASSELERRRYEAFF. DNA of the CDR3: TGTGCCAGCAGTGAATTAGAGAGACGGCGATATGAAGCTTTCTTT.

V and J are TRBV28 and TRBJ2-2; TRBD1 is a possible D gene (6 bases). CDR1 is MDHEN, CDR2 SYDVKM, per germline. V lost 1 base to trimming and J lost 3 bases, with 9 bases between them. The CDR3 is made up of 15 amino acids. The chain's CDR3 is CASSLLQGDTGELFF. The CDR3 DNA follows: TGTGCCAGCAGTTTATTACAGGGCGACACCGGGGAGCTGTTTTTT.

The V and J genes are TRBV2 and TRBJ1-2; TRBD1 is a possible D gene (6 bases). From germline, CDR1 is SNHLY and CDR2 FYNNEI. The CDR3 covers 12 residues. V dropped 7 bases and J dropped 3 bases, with 9 bases sitting between them. The CDR3 coding sequence is TGTGCCAGCAAGGGGGGCGACTATGGCTACACCTTC. Translated, it gives CASKGGDYGYTF.

The rearrangement links TRBV10-1 to TRBJ2-3, with D possibly being TRBD1 (5 bases). The CDR3 consists of 16 residues. Trimming pared 3 bases from V and 5 bases from J, leaving 18 bases between. The germline V gene has CDR1 WNHNN and CDR2 SYGVQD (reference sequence). CDR3 in DNA: TGCGCCAGCAGTGAACTCCAAGGTGGGGCCGGAGATACGCAGTATTTT. It encodes CASSELQGGAGDTQYF.

In this sample, this clone turned up a few times. The V gene is TRBV5-1, the J gene TRBJ2-1; no clear D. In germline, CDR1 is SGHRS, CDR2 YFSETQ. The CDR3 loop spans 12 amino acids. V was cut by 3 bases and J by 8 bases, with 9 bases left in between. The CDR3 bases are TGCGCCAGCAGCTCAGGTGGGTATGAGCAGTTCTTC. This codes for CASSSGGYEQFF.

A remark on this clone: A far larger clone differs by one base, so this is likely a read error. The chain employs TRBV7-2 and TRBJ2-7, with 7 bases fitting TRBD2. The germline gives CDR1 SGHTA, CDR2 FQGNSA. The CDR3 has 16 residues. The CDR3: CANSFEGGIETYEQYF. The CDR3 nucleotides read TGTGCCAACAGCTTCGAGGGAGGGATTGAGACCTACGAGCAGTACTTC.

This clone occurred a few times. The V gene is TRBV6-6, the J gene TRBJ2-3, with 8 bases identical to TRBD2. V lost 4 bases, J lost 4 bases, and 4 bases stayed unmatched. Germline CDR1 is MNHNY and CDR2 is SVGAGI (reference sequence). The CDR3 loop spans 14 amino acids. The CDR3 coding sequence is TGTGCCAGCAGTTCGCCGGGAGGGGCAGATACGCAGTATTTT. This sequence encodes CASSSPGGADTQYF.

Details on this clone: Other DNA sequences in this specimen translate into the identical CDR3. V gene TRBV27 combines with J gene TRBJ1-2, with 7 positions matching TRBD1. Unmatched junction bases numbered 4, after V lost 7 bases and J lost 2 bases. Germline V lookup: CDR1 MNHEY, CDR2 SMNVEV (reference sequence). The CDR3 has 13 residues. CDR3 nucleotides: TGTGCCAGCAAAGGACAGGAAAACTATGGCTACACCTTC. The encoded protein is CASKGQENYGYTF.

The gene calls are TRBV7-9 and TRBJ1-4; 7 bases are a match to TRBD1. Germline values: CDR1 SEHNR, CDR2 FQNEAQ (reference sequence). CDR3 length: 18 residues. Trimming removed 5 bases from V and 10 bases from J; junction bases left unmatched: 22. The CDR3: CASSRDWDRQLRGPKLFF. Written as DNA, the CDR3 is TGTGCCAGCAGCCGCGACTGGGACAGACAACTTCGGGGGCCAAAACTGTTTTTT.